This T cell receptor (beta chain) was sequenced in a study of CD8 T cells in Susac syndrome. Study-wide results and limits: It was acknowledged in the study that the number of individuals who were included in its TCR sequencing and HLA analysis was relatively small.

With random hexamers, reverse transcription was performed on about 0.45 to 1 ug of RNA. By means of immunoSEQ multiplex PCR, TCR beta CDR3 spanning 54 Vbeta and 13 Jbeta underwent amplification. Each CDR3 protein is one row after TCRdb ran MiXCR on the immunoSEQ multiplex PCR reads. The sample contains under 200,000 distinct CDR3 sequences, roughly 91% of which appear only once. This CDR3 has 14 amino acids. The V end was cut by 7 bases, the J end by 0 bases, with 12 bases between. Germline CDR1 reads KGHSH; CDR2 reads LQKENI. As to this clonotype: Its antigen is undetermined.

V usage is TRBV18 and J usage is TRBJ2-5, with unresolved D. Sequencing used CD4+ T cells from PBMCs. The TCR originated in a human donor with Susac syndrome. In nucleotides, the CDR3 is TGTGCCAGCTGCACCAACAGTAACCAAGAGACCCAGTACTTC. Translation gives CASCTNSNQETQYF.